The T cell receptor (beta chain) under discussion was sequenced for a study of shared clonotypes between healthy human individuals. CDR1 is MNHEY and CDR2 is SVGAGI in the germline V gene. This CDR3 has 14 residues. V dropped 6 bases and J dropped 2; count of bases not matched to a gene: 5. The assay was run at deep level. Measured with immunoSEQ multiplex PCR; TCRdb has only the in-frame clones, and not every one. The top ten hold 0.3% to 0.45% of the sample, which has roughly 2,300,000 clones, 92% seen once. The receptor comes from a man aged 18 to 29 in good health. Some clones in this sample may be carry-over from other donors' samples. Sequenced: naive CD4+ T cells from PBMCs. Subset denoted: CD45RA+ positively selected. The chain uses TRBV6-5 and TRBJ2-7, with 9 bases aligning to TRBD1. The CDR3 loop is CASSRTGVPYEQYF. CDR3 nucleotide sequence: TGTGCCAGCAGCCGGACAGGGGTCCCCTACGAGCAGTACTTC.